The 14 T cell receptor beta chains given below trace back to one sample, sequenced in a study of T cell repertoires in cytomegalovirus infection. No antigen has been assigned to these receptors. Via MiXCR, TCRdb re-called the reads, giving one row per CDR3 protein. The sample includes approximately 100,000 distinct CDR3 sequences, under 50% of them seen just once. Sequenced here: CD8+ T cells from cultured PBMCs, sampled from culture after CMV antigen stimulation. The receptors were sampled from a human donor in good health (CMV status not recorded). Some clones in this sample may be carry-over from other donors' samples.

This clonotype is medium-sized (0.01 to 0.1%). The chain employs TRBV7-2 and TRBJ2-7; a possible D gene is TRBD2 (5 bases). The germline V and J ends were trimmed by 4 bases and 2 bases, with 9 bases remaining between them. Germline CDR1 reads SGHTA; CDR2 reads FQGNSA. CDR3 length: 13 amino acids. CDR3 nucleotide sequence: TGTGCCAGCAGCTCGCCGGGAACCTACGAGCAGTACTTC. Amino acids: CASSSPGTYEQYF.

This clonotype was found many times. The CDR3 sequence is CASSTNPDLMNTEAFF. The CDR3 coding sequence is TGTGCCAGCAGTACGAACCCAGACCTTATGAACACTGAAGCTTTCTTT. This chain links TRBV6-5 with TRBJ1-1, with no clear D. There are 16 residues in the CDR3. Between the trimmed V and J ends, which lost 5 bases and 0 bases, there was a span of 16 bases. Germline V gene lookup returns CDR1 MNHEY and CDR2 SVGAGI.

The chain couples TRBV28 to TRBJ1-6; D gene unclear. Germline loops: CDR1 MDHEN, CDR2 SYDVKM. With 6 bases removed from V and 7 bases from J, the gap between germline ends came to 16 bases. The CDR3 covers 15 residues. In DNA form, the CDR3 reads TGTGCCAGCAGACTGACGGTGGATGTCAATTCACCCCTCCACTTT. Its translation is CASRLTVDVNSPLHF.

The CDR3 DNA is TGTGCCAGCCTAGACTCGTTCGGTTATACGCAGTATTTT. Protein sequence: CASLDSFGYTQYF. This chain links TRBV2 with TRBJ2-3; D is undetermined. This CDR3 has 13 amino acids. CDR1 SNHLY and CDR2 FYNNEI come from the germline V gene. Trimming stripped 8 bases from V and 7 bases from J, with 16 bases between.

This clonotype was found many times. The chain carries TRBV19 and TRBJ1-1; D possibly corresponds to TRBD1 (6 bases). Germline CDR1 LNHDA, CDR2 SQIVND (reference sequence). Trimming took off 3 bases at V and 1 base at J, with 9 bases between the two ends. This CDR3 contains 14 residues. The CDR3 region is CASSIWGPNTEAFF. For the CDR3, the DNA is TGTGCCAGTAGTATTTGGGGGCCGAACACTGAAGCTTTCTTT. The full variable domain, with the rest looked up from reference TRBV19 and TRBJ1-1, is DGGITQSPKYLFRKEGQNVTLSCEQNLNHDAMYWYRQDPGQGLRLIYYSQIVNDFQKGDIAEGYSVSREKKESFPLTVTSAQKNPTAFYLCASSIWGPNTEAFFGQGTRLTVV.

The J gene is TRBJ2-5, the V gene TRBV19; 8 bases agree with TRBD1. CDR1 and CDR2 (germline): LNHDA, SQIVND (reference sequence). The CDR3 sequence is 15 residues long. V dropped 6 bases and J dropped 2; count of bases not matched to a gene: 8. The CDR3 loop is CASSNEQGEQETQYF. For the CDR3, the DNA is TGTGCCAGTAGCAACGAACAGGGGGAACAAGAGACCCAGTACTTC.

This clonotype was picked up a small number of times. This chain connects TRBV5-8 to TRBJ1-3; a possible D gene is TRBD1 (5 bases). CDR3 size: 14 residues. Germline V gives CDR1 SGHTS, CDR2 YDEGEE. The V and J ends lost 1 base and 3 bases respectively, with 8 bases between them. As DNA, the CDR3 is TGTGCCAGCAGCTTGTATACAGGTGGAAACACCATATATTTT. It is translated as CASSLYTGGNTIYF.

This clonotype was found a few times. The chain has TRBV7-6 and TRBJ2-7; no clear D. This CDR3 region has 14 residues. CDR1 and CDR2 (germline): SGHVS, FNYEAQ. V lost 0 bases to trimming and J lost 5 bases, with 11 bases between them. CDR3 bases: TGTGCCAGCAGCTTAGCCAGCCAGGCCCACGAGCAGTACTTC. It yields the protein CASSLASQAHEQYF. Filled out from reference TRBV7-6 and TRBJ2-7, the complete variable domain reads GAGVSQSPRYKVTKRGQDVALRCDPISGHVSLYWYRQALGQGPEFLTYFNYEAQQDKSGLPNDRFSAERPEGSISTLTIQRTEQRDSAMYRCASSLASQAHEQYFGPGTRLTVT.

J is TRBJ1-5 and V is TRBV6-1; TRBD1 matches at 9 bases. CDR1 MNHNS and CDR2 SASEGT come from the germline V gene. V was clipped by 8 bases and J by 1 base; unmatched bases: 12. CDR3 size: 17 residues. The CDR3 DNA follows: TGTGCCAGCTTACCGGGACAGGGACCGAGGAGCAATCAGCCCCAGCATTTT. Its protein product is CASLPGQGPRSNQPQHF.

The J gene is TRBJ2-5, the V gene TRBV9, with D unclear. The V gene's germline CDR1 is SGDLS and CDR2 YYNGEE. This CDR3 is built from 14 residues. The V end was cut by 0 bases, the J end by 2 bases, with 8 bases between. The CDR3 DNA follows: TGTGCCAGCAGCGTAGAAGTGGGGCAAGAGACCCAGTACTTC. Its protein product is CASSVEVGQETQYF. The variable domain in full, completed from reference TRBV9 and TRBJ2-5, reads DSGVTQTPKHLITATGQRVTLRCSPRSGDLSVYWYQQSLDQGLQFLIQYYNGEERAKGNILERFSAQQFPDLHSELNLSSLELGDSALYFCASSVEVGQETQYFGPGTRLLVL.

This clonotype has a handful of counts. CDR3 residues: CASSLDLSAGTDTQYF. The CDR3 DNA reads TGTGCCAGCAGCTTAGATCTCTCGGCGGGCACAGATACGCAGTATTTT. J is TRBJ2-3 and V is TRBV11-3; D is unclear. The CDR3 length is 16 residues. From germline, CDR1 is SGHNT and CDR2 YENEEA. V lost 0 bases, J lost 1 base, and 11 bases lay in between.

The sample holds a few counts of this clonotype. The chain couples TRBV6-2 or TRBV6-3 to TRBJ2-1; 11 positions match TRBD2. Germline assignment: CDR1 MNHEY and CDR2 SVGEGT. The CDR3 has 15 amino acids. The trim removed 4 bases at V and 3 bases at J, leaving 2 bases unmatched. The CDR3 region is CASSSGLAVYNEQFF. The CDR3 DNA reads as TGTGCCAGCAGTTCGGGACTAGCGGTCTACAATGAGCAGTTCTTC.

The rearrangement joins TRBV12-3 or TRBV12-4 to TRBJ2-3; D perhaps matches TRBD1 (6 bases). The length of the CDR3 is 13 residues. V lost 1 base and J lost 10, with 12 bases in between. The CDR3 nucleotides are TGTGCCAGCAGTTTAGGGGGACACCCATCGCAGTATTTT. As protein: CASSLGGHPSQYF.

At least ten counts were recorded for this clonotype. The rearrangement uses TRBV12-3 or TRBV12-4 and TRBJ1-1; D possibly corresponds to TRBD1 (5 bases). Trimming stripped 6 bases from V and 0 bases from J, with 17 bases between. CDR3 length: 16 residues. The CDR3 region is CASSNVRQLLNTEAFF. The CDR3 region has the DNA TGTGCCAGCAGCAACGTACGACAGCTTTTGAACACTGAAGCTTTCTTT.